This T cell receptor beta chain was found in a study of T cell clones after liver transplantation. Background on the study: A pre-transplant mixed lymphocyte reaction with TCRbeta sequencing defined graft-donor-reactive clones followed in post-transplant blood. General study findings and limits: Low donor cell numbers restricted donor-reactive repertoire measurement in a couple of subjects.

Notes on this clone: Its matching antigen is unknown.

The V gene lost 6 bases and the J gene lost 5 bases, with 14 bases spanning the gap. Germline CDR1 and CDR2: KGHSH and LQKENI. This CDR3 spans 13 amino acids. The method was immunoSEQ multiplex PCR; TCRdb's version includes in-frame clones alone and lacks a portion of them. The profile shows tens of thousands of clones, around 90% of them singletons. The material sequenced was CD4+ T cells from blood, taken before liver transplant. The sequence came from a human donor who received a liver transplant. This chain connects TRBV18 to TRBJ2-7, with a possible D match to TRBD1 (5 bases). The CDR3 sequence: CASSQGASNEQYF. Here the CDR3 DNA reads TGTGCCAGCTCCCAAGGGGCGAGCAACGAGCAGTACTTC.